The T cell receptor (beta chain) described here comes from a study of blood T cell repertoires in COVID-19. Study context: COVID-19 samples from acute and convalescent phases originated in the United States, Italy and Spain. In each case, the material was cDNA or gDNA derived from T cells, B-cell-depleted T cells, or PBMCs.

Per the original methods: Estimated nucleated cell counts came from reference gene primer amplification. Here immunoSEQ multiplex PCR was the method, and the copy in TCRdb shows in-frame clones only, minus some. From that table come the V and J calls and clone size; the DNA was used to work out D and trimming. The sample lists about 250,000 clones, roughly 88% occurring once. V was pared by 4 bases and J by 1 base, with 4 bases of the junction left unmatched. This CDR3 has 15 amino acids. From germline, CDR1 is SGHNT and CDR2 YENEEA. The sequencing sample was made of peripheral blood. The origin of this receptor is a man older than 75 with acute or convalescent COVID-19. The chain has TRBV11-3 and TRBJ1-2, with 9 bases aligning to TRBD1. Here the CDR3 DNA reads TGTGCCAGCAGCTCTCGGGACAGGGATAACTATGGCTACACCTTC. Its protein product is CASSSRDRDNYGYTF.